This T cell receptor beta chain was sequenced in a study of cytomegalovirus exposure and HLA in healthy donors. The PCR used 60 Vbeta and 13 Jbeta primers. TCRdb's copy holds only in-frame clones and misses some; the assay was immunoSEQ multiplex PCR. The sample lists 250,000 to 350,000 clones; about 87% were seen once. CDR3 length: 14 residues. Per the germline V gene, CDR1 is SGHDT and CDR2 is YYEEEE. V dropped 3 bases and J dropped 4 bases, with 13 bases sitting between them. The TCR originated in a woman younger than 30 in good health and CMV-seronegative. The rearrangement links TRBV5-6 to TRBJ2-5, with a tentative D call TRBD1 (6 bases). The specimen was PBMCs. The CDR3 nucleotides are TGTGCCAGCAGCTCCCTAACAGGGACAGAGACCCAGTACTTC. It yields the protein CASSSLTGTETQYF.